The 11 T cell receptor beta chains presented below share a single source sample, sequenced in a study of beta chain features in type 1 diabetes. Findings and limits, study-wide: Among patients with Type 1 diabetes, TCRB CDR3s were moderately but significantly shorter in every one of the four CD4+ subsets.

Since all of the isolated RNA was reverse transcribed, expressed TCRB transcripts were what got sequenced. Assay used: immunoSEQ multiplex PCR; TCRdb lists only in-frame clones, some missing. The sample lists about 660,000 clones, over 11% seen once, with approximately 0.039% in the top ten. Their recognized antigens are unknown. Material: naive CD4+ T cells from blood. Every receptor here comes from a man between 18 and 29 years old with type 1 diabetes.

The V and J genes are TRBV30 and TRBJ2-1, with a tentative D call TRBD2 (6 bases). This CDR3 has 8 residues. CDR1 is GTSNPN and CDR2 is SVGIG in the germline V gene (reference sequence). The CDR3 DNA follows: TGTGCTGGGGGGAGCATGTTCTTC. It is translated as CAGGSMFF.

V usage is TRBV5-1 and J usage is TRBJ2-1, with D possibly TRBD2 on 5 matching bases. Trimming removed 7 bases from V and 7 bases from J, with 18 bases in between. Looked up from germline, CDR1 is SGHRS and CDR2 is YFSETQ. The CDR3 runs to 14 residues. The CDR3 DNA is TGCGCCAGCCGAGAGGGTGGTTCGGAGAATGAGCAGTTCTTC. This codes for CASREGGSENEQFF.

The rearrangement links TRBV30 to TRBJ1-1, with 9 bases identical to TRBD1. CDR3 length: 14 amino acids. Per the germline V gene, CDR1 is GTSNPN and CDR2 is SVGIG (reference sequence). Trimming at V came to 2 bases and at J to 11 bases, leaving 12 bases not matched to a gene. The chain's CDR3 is CAWSLQSRDRVAFF. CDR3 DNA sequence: TGTGCCTGGAGTCTCCAAAGCCGGGACAGGGTCGCTTTCTTT.

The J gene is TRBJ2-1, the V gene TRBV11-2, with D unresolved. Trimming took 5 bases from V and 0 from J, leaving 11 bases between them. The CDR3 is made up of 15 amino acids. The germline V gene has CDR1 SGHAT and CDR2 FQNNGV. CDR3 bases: TGTGCCAGCAGCCCCGTCGGATACTCCTACAATGAGCAGTTCTTC. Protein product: CASSPVGYSYNEQFF.

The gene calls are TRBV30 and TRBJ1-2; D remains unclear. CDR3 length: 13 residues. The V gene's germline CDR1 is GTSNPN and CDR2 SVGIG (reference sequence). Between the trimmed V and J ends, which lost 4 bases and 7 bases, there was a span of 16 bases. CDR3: CAWNDRDTSGYTF. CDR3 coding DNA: TGTGCCTGGAATGATAGAGATACGAGTGGCTACACCTTC.

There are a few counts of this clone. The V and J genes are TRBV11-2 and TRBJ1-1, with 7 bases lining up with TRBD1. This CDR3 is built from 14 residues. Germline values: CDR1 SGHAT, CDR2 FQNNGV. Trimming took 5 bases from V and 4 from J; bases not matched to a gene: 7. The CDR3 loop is CASSLRQGSTEAFF. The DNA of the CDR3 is TGTGCCAGCAGCCTGAGACAGGGTAGCACTGAAGCTTTCTTT.

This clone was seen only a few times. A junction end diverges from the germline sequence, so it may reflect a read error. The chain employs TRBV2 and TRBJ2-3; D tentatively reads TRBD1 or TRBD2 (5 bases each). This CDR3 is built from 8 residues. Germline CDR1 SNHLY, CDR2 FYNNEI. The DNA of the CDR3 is TGTGCCAGCAGTCGGGACGTGTTT. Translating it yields CASSRDVF.

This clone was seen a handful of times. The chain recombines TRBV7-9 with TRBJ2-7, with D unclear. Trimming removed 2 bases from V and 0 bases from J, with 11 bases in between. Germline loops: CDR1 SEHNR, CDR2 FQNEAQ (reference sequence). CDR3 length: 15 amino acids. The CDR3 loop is CASSLPGIPSYEQYF. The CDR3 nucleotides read TGTGCCAGCAGCTTACCAGGTATCCCCTCCTACGAGCAGTACTTC.

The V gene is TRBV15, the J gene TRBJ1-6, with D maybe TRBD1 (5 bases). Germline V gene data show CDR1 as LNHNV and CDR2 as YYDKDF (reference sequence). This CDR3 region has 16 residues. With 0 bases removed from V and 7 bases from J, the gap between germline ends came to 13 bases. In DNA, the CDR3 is TGTGCCACCAGCAGAGACCGAGGGGTGGGAAATTCACCCCTCCACTTT. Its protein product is CATSRDRGVGNSPLHF.

CDR3 protein: CASSSLGQGDTEAFF. The DNA of the CDR3 is TGTGCCAGCAGTTCGCTGGGACAGGGGGACACTGAAGCTTTCTTT. The chain recombines TRBV27 with TRBJ1-1; 11 nucleotides agree with TRBD1. CDR3 length: 15 residues. The ends lost 4 bases at V and 3 bases at J; junction bases unmatched: 4. Germline V lookup: CDR1 MNHEY, CDR2 SMNVEV (reference sequence).

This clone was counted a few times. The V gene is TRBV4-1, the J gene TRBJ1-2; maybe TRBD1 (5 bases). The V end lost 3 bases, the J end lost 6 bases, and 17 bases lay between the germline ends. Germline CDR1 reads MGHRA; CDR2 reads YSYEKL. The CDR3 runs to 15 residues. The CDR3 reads CASSQSGTAFDGYTF. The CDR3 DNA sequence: TGCGCCAGCAGCCAGTCCGGGACCGCGTTCGATGGCTACACCTTC.